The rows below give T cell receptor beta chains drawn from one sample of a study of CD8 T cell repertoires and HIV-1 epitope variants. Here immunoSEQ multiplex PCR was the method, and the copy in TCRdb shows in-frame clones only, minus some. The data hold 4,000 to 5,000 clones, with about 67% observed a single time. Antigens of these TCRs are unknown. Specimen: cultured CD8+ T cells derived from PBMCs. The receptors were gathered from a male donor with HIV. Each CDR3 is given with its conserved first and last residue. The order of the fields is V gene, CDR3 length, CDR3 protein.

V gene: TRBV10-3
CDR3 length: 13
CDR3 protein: CATLGDSTYEQYF

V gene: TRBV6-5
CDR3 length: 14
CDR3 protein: CASSYSGRVNEQYF

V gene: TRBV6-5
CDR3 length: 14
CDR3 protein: CASSTRQSTDTQYF

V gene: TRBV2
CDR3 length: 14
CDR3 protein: CASKMTSGYNEQFF

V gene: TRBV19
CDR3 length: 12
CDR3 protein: CASKFSGRTIYF

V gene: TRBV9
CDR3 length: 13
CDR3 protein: CASSSYIEAEAFF

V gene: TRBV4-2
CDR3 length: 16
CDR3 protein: CASSQGTSGGTDTQYF

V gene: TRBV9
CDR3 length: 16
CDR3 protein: CASSPLGGQGNSPLHF

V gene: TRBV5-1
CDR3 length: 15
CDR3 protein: CASSLTGSRTGELFF

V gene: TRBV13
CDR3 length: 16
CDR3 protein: CASSSAEWGILGELFF